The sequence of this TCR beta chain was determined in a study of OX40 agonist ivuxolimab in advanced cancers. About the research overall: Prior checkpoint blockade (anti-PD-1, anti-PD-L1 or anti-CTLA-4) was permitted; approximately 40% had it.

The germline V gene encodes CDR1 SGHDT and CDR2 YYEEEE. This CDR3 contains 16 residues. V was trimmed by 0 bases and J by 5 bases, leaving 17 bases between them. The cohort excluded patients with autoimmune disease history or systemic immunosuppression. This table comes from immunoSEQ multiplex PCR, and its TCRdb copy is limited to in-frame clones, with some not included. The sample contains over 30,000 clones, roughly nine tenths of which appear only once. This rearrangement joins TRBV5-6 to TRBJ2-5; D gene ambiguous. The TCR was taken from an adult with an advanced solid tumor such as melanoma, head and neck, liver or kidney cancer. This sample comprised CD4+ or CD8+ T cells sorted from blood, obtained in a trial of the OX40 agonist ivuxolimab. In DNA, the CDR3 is TGTGCCAGCAGCTTGGGAAGGGCCCACGGATTGGAGACCCAGTACTTC. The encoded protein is CASSLGRAHGLETQYF.